This is a list of T cell receptor beta chains from one sample in a study of cytomegalovirus exposure and HLA in healthy donors. Profiling relied on immunoSEQ multiplex PCR, and the TCRdb table lists in-frame clones only, not all of them. This sample has some 140,000 clones, with 65% to 80% found just once. The sequenced material came from PBMCs. Receptors were obtained from a woman aged 50 to 60 in good health and CMV-seropositive. The CDR3 runs from the conserved cysteine through the conserved F or W. The order of the fields is J gene, clone size, V gene, CDR3 length, CDR3 protein. For some rows the clone size is stated as once, few or many, or as a class when expanded; others skip it.

TRBJ2-1	NA	TRBV28	16	CASSFPRGAGNNEQFF
TRBJ2-3	NA	TRBV9	16	CASSVGSGGRTDTQYF
TRBJ2-3	NA	TRBV29-1	12	CSVESGTDTQYF
TRBJ2-7	NA	TRBV7-3	16	CASSPSGTGGYYEQYF
TRBJ2-2	NA	TRBV28	16	CASSPQSGAHTGELFF
TRBJ1-2	NA	TRBV7-9	16	CASSQSGTGINYGYTF
TRBJ2-1	once	TRBV9	16	CASSIPLAGDYNEQFF
TRBJ1-5	few	TRBV19	14	CASSIDQVNQPQHF
TRBJ2-5	NA	TRBV7-3	15	CASSFQSGVGETQYF
TRBJ1-1	NA	TRBV2	15	CASSRTGLGGTEAFF
TRBJ2-3	NA	TRBV7-2	13	CASSRDSRDTQYF